This T cell receptor beta chain was recorded in a study of blood T cells in healthy people across ages. A second about 6 to 12 cycle PCR used barcoded and J-beta primers. TCRdb ran MiXCR on the 5' RACE reads and lists one entry per CDR3 protein. Altogether 1.8 million or so distinct CDR3 sequences are present, about two fifths being singletons, with the ten largest covering 20% to 25%. A few counts support this clonotype. Its antigen remains unidentified. Study-wide results and limits: Relative to aged donors, long-lived donors carried more naive CD4+ cells and displayed higher diversity.

Germline lookup yields CDR1 ENHRY and CDR2 SYGVKD. CDR3 length: 14 residues. J was trimmed by 5 bases and V by 5 bases; bases with no gene match: 7. Sequencing was done on a sample of blood. The rearrangement uses TRBV10-3 and TRBJ2-7; 9 bases agree with TRBD1. The sequence derives from a human donor in good health. The DNA of the CDR3 is TGTGCCATCAGTAAGAACGGACAGGGGAACGAGCAGTACTTC. It is translated as CAISKNGQGNEQYF.